What follows is one T cell receptor beta chain and its context. Trimming removed 4 bases at V and 7 bases at J, with 5 bases between. Per the germline V gene, CDR1 is LNHNV and CDR2 is YYDKDF (reference sequence). This CDR3 has 11 amino acids. Some clones are missing from TCRdb's copy, which holds only in-frame ones; the method was immunoSEQ multiplex PCR. Here the sample spans about 15,000 clones, around 87% being singletons. This sample stems from a study of radiotherapy plus CTLA-4 blockade in lung cancer. This sample comprised peripheral blood, obtained from a patient treated with radiotherapy plus ipilimumab. The genes are TRBV15 and TRBJ2-1; no reliable D call. This clonotype was sampled from a human donor with non-small cell lung cancer that progressed on radiotherapy plus ipilimumab. Some clones in this sample may be carry-over from other donors' samples. This CDR3 is CATSKENEQFF. The CDR3 DNA reads TGTGCCACCAGCAAGGAGAATGAGCAGTTCTTC.